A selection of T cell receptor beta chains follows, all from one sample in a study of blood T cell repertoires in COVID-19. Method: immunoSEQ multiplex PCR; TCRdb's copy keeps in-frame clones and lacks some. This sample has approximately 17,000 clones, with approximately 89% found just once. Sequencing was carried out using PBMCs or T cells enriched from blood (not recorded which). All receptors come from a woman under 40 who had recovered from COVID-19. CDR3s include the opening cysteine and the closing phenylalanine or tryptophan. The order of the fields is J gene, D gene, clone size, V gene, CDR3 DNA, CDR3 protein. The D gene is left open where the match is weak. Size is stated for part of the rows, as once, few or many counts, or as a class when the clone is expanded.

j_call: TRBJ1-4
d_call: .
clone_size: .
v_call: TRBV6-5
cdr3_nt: TGTGCCACCAACAGGGACACTAATGAAAAACTGTTTTTT
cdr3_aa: CATNRDTNEKLFF

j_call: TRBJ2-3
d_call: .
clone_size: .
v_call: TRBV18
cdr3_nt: TGTGCCAGCTCCCCCAGTTCAGGGTCTAGCACAGATACGCAGTATTTT
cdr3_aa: CASSPSSGSSTDTQYF

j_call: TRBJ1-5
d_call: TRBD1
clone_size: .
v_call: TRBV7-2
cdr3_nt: TGTGCCAGCAGCTTCGGACAGGGGGCTCTCAGCAATCAGCCCCAGCATTTT
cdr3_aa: CASSFGQGALSNQPQHF

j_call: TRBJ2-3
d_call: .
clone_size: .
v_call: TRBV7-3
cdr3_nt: TGTGCCAGCAGCTTAAATACTCCAGATACGCAGTATTTT
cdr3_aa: CASSLNTPDTQYF

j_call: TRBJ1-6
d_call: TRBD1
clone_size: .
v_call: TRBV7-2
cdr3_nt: TGTGCCAGCAGCTTAGGGACAGGGGTGAATTCACCCCTCCACTTT
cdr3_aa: CASSLGTGVNSPLHF

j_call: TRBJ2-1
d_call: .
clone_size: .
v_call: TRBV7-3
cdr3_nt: TGTGCCAGCAGCTTAACGTATAATTCCTACAATGAGCAGTTCTTC
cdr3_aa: CASSLTYNSYNEQFF

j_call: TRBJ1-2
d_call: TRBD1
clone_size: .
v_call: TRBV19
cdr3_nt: TGTGCCAGTTATACAGGGGGCAGGGGAGGCTACACCTTC
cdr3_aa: CASYTGGRGGYTF

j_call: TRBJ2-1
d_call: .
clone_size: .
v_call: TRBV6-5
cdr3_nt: TGTGCCAGCAGTCCCACGGTAGAAAATGAGCAGTTCTTC
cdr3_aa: CASSPTVENEQFF

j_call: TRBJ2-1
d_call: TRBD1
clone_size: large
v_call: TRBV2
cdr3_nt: TGTGCCAGCAGCAGCCGGGACAGGGGTTCGGATGAGCAGTTCTTC
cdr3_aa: CASSSRDRGSDEQFF

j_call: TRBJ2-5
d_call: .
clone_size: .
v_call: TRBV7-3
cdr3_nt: TGTGCCAGCAGCTTAGGGGGGGCCGGAGAGACCCAGTACTTC
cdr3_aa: CASSLGGAGETQYF

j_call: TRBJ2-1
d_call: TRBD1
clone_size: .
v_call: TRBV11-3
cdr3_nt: TGTGCCAGCAGCTCCGAGACAGGGGCCGCGCCTCAGTTCTTC
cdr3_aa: CASSSETGAAPQFF

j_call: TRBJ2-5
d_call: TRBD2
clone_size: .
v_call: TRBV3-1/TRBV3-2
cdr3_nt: TGTGCCAGTACCCCCGGACTAGCGGGGTTCCAAGAGACCCAGTACTTC
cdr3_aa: CASTPGLAGFQETQYF

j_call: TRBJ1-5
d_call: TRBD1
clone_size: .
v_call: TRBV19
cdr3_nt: TGTGCCAGTAAGCCCGGACAGGGAGGCCAGCCCCAGCATTTT
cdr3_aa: CASKPGQGGQPQHF

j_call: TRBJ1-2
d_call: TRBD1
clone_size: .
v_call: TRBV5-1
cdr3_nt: TGCGCCAGCAGCGTGGTACCGGGACAGGGGAACTATGGCTACACCTTC
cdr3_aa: CASSVVPGQGNYGYTF

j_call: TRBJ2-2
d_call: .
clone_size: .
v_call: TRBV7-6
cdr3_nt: TGTGCCAGCAGCACCTGGGACACAGAGAACACCGGGGAGCTGTTTTTT
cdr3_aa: CASSTWDTENTGELFF

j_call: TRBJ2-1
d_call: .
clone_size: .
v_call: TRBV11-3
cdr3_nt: TGTGCCAGCAGCTTAGGTCGTATCCACAATGAGCAGTTCTTC
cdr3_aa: CASSLGRIHNEQFF

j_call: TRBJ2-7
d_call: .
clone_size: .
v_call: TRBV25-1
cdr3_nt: TGTGCCAGCAGTGAATCCCACTCCGCCTCCTACGAGCAGTACTTC
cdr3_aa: CASSESHSASYEQYF

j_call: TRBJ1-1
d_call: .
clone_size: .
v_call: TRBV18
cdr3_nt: TGTGCCAGCTCACCACCTGACTCTAAGGAAGCTTTCTTT
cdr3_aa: CASSPPDSKEAFF

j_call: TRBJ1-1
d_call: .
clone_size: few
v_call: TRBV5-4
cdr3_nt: TGTGCCAGCACCCTCTGGTCGGGGAACACTGAAGCTTTCTTT
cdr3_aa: CASTLWSGNTEAFF

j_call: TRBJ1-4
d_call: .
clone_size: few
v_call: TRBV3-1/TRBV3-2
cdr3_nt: TGTGCCAGCGGGACTCAGGGTCAGCTCGAAAAACTGTTTTTT
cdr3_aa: CASGTQGQLEKLFF

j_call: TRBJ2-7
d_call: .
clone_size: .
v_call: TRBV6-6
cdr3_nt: TGTGCCAGCAGTTATCAGGGAGGCGAGCAGTACTTC
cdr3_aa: CASSYQGGEQYF

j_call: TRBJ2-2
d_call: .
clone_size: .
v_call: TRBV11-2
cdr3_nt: TGTGCCAGCAGCTCGACTAGACTGGTCACCGGGGAGCTGTTTTTT
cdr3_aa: CASSSTRLVTGELFF

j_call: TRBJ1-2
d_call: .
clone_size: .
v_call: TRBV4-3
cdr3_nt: TGCGCCAGCAGCCAAGATCGGACAGTACCTGGCTACACCTTC
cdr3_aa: CASSQDRTVPGYTF

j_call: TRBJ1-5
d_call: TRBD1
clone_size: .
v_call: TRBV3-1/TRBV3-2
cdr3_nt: TGTGCCAGCAGCCAAGAACAGGGGCGCAATCAGCCCCAGCATTTT
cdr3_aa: CASSQEQGRNQPQHF

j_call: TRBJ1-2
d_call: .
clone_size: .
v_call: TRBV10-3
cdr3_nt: TGTGCCATCAGTGTTCCCTCTGGCCACACCTTC
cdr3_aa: CAISVPSGHTF

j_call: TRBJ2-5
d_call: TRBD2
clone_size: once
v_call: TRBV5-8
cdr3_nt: TGTGCCAGCAGCTTGGCCACACTAGCGAAAGAGACCCAGTACTTC
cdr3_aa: CASSLATLAKETQYF

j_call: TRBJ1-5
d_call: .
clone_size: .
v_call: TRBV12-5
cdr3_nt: TGTGCTAGTGGTTTGGTAAAATTGGACAGAACGAATCAGCCCCAGCATTTT
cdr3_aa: CASGLVKLDRTNQPQHF

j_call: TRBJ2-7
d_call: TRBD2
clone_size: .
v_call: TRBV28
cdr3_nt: TGTGCCTCCTACTCGGTGCGGGGGGCGTACGAGCAGTACTTC
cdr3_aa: CASYSVRGAYEQYF

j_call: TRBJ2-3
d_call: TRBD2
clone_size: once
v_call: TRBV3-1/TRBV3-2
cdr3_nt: TGTGCCAGCAGCTTCCCCGGAGCGGGGGGGCGGGAAGATACGCAGTATTTT
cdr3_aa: CASSFPGAGGREDTQYF

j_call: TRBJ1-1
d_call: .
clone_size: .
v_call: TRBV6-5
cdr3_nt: TGTGCCAGCAAAGAGAGGGGGGGGACTGAAGCTTTCTTT
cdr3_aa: CASKERGGTEAFF

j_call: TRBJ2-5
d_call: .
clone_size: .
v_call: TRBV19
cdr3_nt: TGTGCCAGTAGTCGGGGGACGGACCGTGGGACCCAGTACTTC
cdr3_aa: CASSRGTDRGTQYF

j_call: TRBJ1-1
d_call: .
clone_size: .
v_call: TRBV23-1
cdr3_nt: TGCGCCAGCATTAGTGGAGCAATCACTGAAGCTTTCTTT
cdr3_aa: CASISGAITEAFF

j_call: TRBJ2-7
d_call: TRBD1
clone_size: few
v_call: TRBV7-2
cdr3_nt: TGTGCCAGCAGCCCCCCTACCGGACAGGGCAATACCTACGAGCAGTACTTC
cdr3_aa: CASSPPTGQGNTYEQYF

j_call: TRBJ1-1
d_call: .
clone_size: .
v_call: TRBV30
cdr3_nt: TGTGCCTGGAGTGTGTCAGGGTGGACTGAAGCTTTCTTT
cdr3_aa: CAWSVSGWTEAFF

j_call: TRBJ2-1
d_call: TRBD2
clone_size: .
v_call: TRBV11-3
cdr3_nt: TGTGCCAGCAGCTACGGACTAGCGGGGGGGCCGGGCGATGAGCAGTTCTTC
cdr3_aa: CASSYGLAGGPGDEQFF

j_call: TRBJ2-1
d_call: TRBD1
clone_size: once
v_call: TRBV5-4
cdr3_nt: TGTGCCAGCAGCTGGACAGGGAACGAGCAGTTCTTC
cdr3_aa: CASSWTGNEQFF

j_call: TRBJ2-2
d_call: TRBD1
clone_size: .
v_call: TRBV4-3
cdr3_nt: TGCGCCAGCAGCCAAGATTTACAGGGGGCAGCGAACACCGGGGAGCTGTTTTTT
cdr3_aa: CASSQDLQGAANTGELFF

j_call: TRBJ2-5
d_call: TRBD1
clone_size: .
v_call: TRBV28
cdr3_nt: TGTGCCAGCAGTCCCCGGGACAGGGAAGCAGAGACCCAGTACTTC
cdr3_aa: CASSPRDREAETQYF